The table lists the clone carrying this T cell receptor (beta chain) with a count of one. These data belong to a study of T cell changes during pregnancy in multiple sclerosis. Trimming left V 0 bases short and J 9 bases short, with 19 bases between. The CDR3 consists of 15 residues. Germline V lookup: CDR1 GTSNPN, CDR2 SVGIG (reference sequence). Sequencing used immunoSEQ multiplex PCR; TCRdb keeps in-frame clones, though not all of them. The table lists 35,000 or so clones, more than 75% of them singletons. The sequence derives from a female donor with multiple sclerosis, enrolled in a pregnancy study. The chain carries TRBV30 and TRBJ2-3; a possible D gene is TRBD1 (6 bases). The starting material was CD4+ T cells from peripheral blood mononuclear cells, obtained in the first trimester of pregnancy. CDR3 sequence: CAWSVAEGVQRTQYF. Here the CDR3 DNA reads TGTGCCTGGAGTGTGGCTGAGGGGGTGCAGAGGACGCAGTATTTT.